Listed here are 9 T cell receptor beta chains from one sample, sequenced in a study of blood T cell repertoires in COVID-19. Some clones are missing from TCRdb's copy, which holds only in-frame ones; the method was immunoSEQ multiplex PCR. The sample comprises about 200,000 clones, over 80% of which are singletons, and around 30% rests with the top ten. Sequencing input: peripheral blood. These receptor sequences come from a man aged 40-49 years with acute or convalescent COVID-19.

There are a few counts of this clone. This chain uses TRBV6-1 with TRBJ1-1, with TRBD1 matching over 7 bases. The CDR3 spans 15 residues. Germline V gene lookup returns CDR1 MNHNS and CDR2 SASEGT. V was pared by 0 bases and J by 4 bases, with 5 bases of the junction left unmatched. This CDR3 is CASSEALDRATEAFF. Written as DNA, the CDR3 is TGTGCCAGCAGTGAAGCCTTAGACAGGGCCACTGAAGCTTTCTTT.

The rearrangement joins TRBV6-5 to TRBJ1-5; D is undetermined. From germline, CDR1 is MNHEY and CDR2 SVGAGI. CDR3 length: 15 amino acids. V was trimmed by 9 bases and J by 0 bases, leaving 15 bases between them. The chain's CDR3 is CARTTGERSNQPQHF. The CDR3 nucleotides read TGTGCCAGGACAACGGGAGAGCGTAGCAATCAGCCCCAGCATTTT.

The J gene is TRBJ2-7, the V gene TRBV27; TRBD1 is a possible D gene (7 bases). The germline CDR1 and CDR2 sequences are MNHEY and SMNVEV (reference sequence). The V gene lost 5 bases and the J gene lost 0 bases, with 14 bases spanning the gap. The CDR3 consists of 15 residues. The CDR3 bases are TGTGCCAGCAGTCTCAGGGGGGAAGGCTCCTACGAGCAGTACTTC. This encodes CASSLRGEGSYEQYF.

This chain uses TRBV12-5 with TRBJ1-1; tentatively, D is TRBD1 (6 bases). The CDR3 totals 14 residues. Germline-derived CDR1 and CDR2 are LGHNT and FRNRAP. Trimming left V 2 bases short and J 8 bases short, with 15 bases between. The CDR3 loop is CASGLWTVTGEAFF. The CDR3 DNA sequence: TGTGCTAGTGGTTTGTGGACGGTAACAGGGGAAGCTTTCTTT.

The chain has TRBV30 and TRBJ1-2; 7 nucleotides match TRBD1. Germline CDR1 and CDR2: GTSNPN and SVGIG (reference sequence). The J segment lost 4 bases and the V segment lost 3 bases, leaving 8 bases of the junction unmatched. This CDR3 region has 14 residues. The CDR3 here is CAWRNSRDSYGYTF. DNA of the CDR3: TGTGCCTGGAGAAACTCTCGGGACAGCTATGGCTACACCTTC.

The chain is built from TRBV11-1 and TRBJ2-3; 8 bases are a match to TRBD1. The germline CDR1 and CDR2 sequences are SGHAT and FQDESV (reference sequence). There are 13 residues in the CDR3. Unmatched junction bases numbered 3, after V lost 5 bases and J lost 5 bases. Here the CDR3 DNA reads TGTGCCAGCAGCCTGGACAGGGAAGATACGCAGTATTTT. The encoded protein is CASSLDREDTQYF.

This chain uses TRBV5-6 with TRBJ2-7, with 8 bases identical to TRBD2. With V trimmed by 6 bases and J by 2 bases, 10 bases remained unmatched. The CDR3 contains 15 residues. CDR1 is SGHDT and CDR2 is YYEEEE in the germline V gene. As DNA, the CDR3 is TGTGCCAGCACCCTGAATTTCGGGAGGGCCTACGAGCAGTACTTC. Protein product: CASTLNFGRAYEQYF.

The chain combines TRBV3-1 (or the pseudogene TRBV3-2) with TRBJ1-2; a possible D gene is TRBD1 (5 bases). The CDR3 is 13 residues long. Germline V gene data show CDR1 as LGHDT and CDR2 as YNNKEL (reference sequence). V lost 7 bases and J 8 bases, leaving 17 bases between the germline ends. The CDR3 DNA is TGTGCCAGCACGTACGAAGGGGCCTACGGCTACACCTTC. Translated, it gives CASTYEGAYGYTF.

As regards this clone: The same CDR3 arises from other DNA sequences in this sample as well. The V and J genes are TRBV7-2 and TRBJ1-5, with D maybe TRBD1 (6 bases). CDR3 size: 16 residues. Germline V gene data show CDR1 as SGHTA and CDR2 as FQGNSA. The V gene lost 1 base and the J gene lost 0 bases, with 10 bases spanning the gap. The CDR3 region is CASSLGTAYSNQPQHF. For the CDR3, the DNA is TGTGCCAGCAGCTTAGGGACAGCTTATAGCAATCAGCCCCAGCATTTT.